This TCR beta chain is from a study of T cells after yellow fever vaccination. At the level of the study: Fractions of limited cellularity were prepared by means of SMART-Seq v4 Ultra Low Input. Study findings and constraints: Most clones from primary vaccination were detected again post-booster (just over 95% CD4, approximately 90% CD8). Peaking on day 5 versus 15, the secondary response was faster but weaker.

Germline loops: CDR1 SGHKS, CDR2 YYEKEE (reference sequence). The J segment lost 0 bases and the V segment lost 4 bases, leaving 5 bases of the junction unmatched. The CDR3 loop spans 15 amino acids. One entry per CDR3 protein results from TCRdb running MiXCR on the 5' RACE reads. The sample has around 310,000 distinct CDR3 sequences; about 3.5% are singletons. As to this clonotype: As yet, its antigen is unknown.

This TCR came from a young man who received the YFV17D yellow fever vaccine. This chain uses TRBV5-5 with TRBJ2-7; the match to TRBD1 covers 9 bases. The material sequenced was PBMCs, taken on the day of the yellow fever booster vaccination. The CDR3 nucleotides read TGTGCCAGCAGCGGTACAGGGGGCAACTCCTACGAGCAGTACTTC. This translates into CASSGTGGNSYEQYF.